This T cell receptor beta chain is from a study of a mutant IDH1 vaccine in newly diagnosed glioma. Study as a whole: It was radiotherapy, temozolomide, or both that patients received previously, with most receiving both.

This table comes from immunoSEQ multiplex PCR, and its TCRdb copy is limited to in-frame clones, with some not included. The sample records 50,000 to 75,000 clones, more than 85% being singletons. Remarks on this clone: Its antigen is not identified.

Time point: baseline, week 1 (first vaccination visit). Treatment defined: pre-vaccination baseline after standard-of-care therapy. Study-wide results and limits: Evidence of vaccine-induced immune responses was documented in about 93% of patients.

The TCR comes from a man aged 50 or older with glioma. Here the sequenced sample was PBMCs, taken from a glioma patient treated with radiotherapy, temozolomide or both.

This CDR3 reads CASSKSGGAYNEQFF. CDR3 DNA sequence: TGTGCCAGCAGTAAAAGCGGGGGAGCCTACAATGAGCAGTTCTTC. This chain connects TRBV9 to TRBJ2-1, with 8 bases lining up with TRBD2. Per the germline V gene, CDR1 is SGDLS and CDR2 is YYNGEE. Trimming cost V 5 bases and J 2 bases; bases outside gene matches: 6. The CDR3 has 15 residues.